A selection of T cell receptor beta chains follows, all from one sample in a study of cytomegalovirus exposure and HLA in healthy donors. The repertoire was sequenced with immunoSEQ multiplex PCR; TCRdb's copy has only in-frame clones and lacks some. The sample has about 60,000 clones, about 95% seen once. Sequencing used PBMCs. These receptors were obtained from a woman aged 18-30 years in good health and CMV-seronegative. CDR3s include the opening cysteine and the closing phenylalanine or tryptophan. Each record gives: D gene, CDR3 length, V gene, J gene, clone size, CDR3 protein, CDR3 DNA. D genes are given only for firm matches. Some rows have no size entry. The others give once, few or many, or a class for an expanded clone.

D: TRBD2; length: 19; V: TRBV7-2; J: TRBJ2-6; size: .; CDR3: CASSPGGWGLLGGANVLTF; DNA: TGTGCCAGCAGCCCGGGAGGGTGGGGATTGCTCGGTGGGGCCAACGTCCTGACTTTC
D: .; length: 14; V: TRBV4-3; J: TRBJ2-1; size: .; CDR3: CASSQEGGDNEQFF; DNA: TGCGCCAGCAGCCAGGAAGGGGGGGACAATGAGCAGTTCTTC
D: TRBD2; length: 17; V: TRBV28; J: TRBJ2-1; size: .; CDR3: CASSTGPGLVYPNEQFF; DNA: TGTGCCAGCAGCACAGGACCGGGACTAGTCTATCCCAATGAGCAGTTCTTC
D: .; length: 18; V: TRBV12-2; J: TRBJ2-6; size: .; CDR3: CASRFRGTGPSGANVLTF; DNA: TGTGCAAGTCGCTTTAGGGGGACAGGTCCTTCTGGGGCCAACGTCCTGACTTTC
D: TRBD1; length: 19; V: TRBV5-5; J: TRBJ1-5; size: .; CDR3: CASSLGVGTVLYSNQPQHF; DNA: TGTGCCAGCAGCTTGGGCGTCGGGACAGTACTATATAGCAATCAGCCCCAGCATTTT
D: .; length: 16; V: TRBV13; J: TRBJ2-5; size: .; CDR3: CASSPPRGAGQETQYF; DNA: TGTGCCAGCAGCCCACCCCGGGGGGCTGGTCAAGAGACCCAGTACTTC
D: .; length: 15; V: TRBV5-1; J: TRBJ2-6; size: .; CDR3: CASSSASSGANVLTF; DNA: TGCGCCAGCAGCTCGGCTAGCTCTGGGGCCAACGTCCTGACTTTC
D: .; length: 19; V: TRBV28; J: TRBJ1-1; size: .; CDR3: CASSLLVGGSGIMNTEAFF; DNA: TGTGCCAGCAGTTTATTGGTGGGGGGGTCGGGGATCATGAACACTGAAGCTTTCTTT
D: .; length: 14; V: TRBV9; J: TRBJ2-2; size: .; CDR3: CASSVVGSGGELFF; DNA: TGTGCCAGCAGCGTAGTGGGGAGTGGCGGGGAGCTGTTTTTT
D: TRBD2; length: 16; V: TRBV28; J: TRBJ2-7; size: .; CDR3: CASSLGRGAGGYEQYF; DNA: TGTGCCAGCAGTTTAGGGAGGGGAGCGGGAGGGTACGAGCAGTACTTC
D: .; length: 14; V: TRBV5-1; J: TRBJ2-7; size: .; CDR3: CASSARAGAYEQYF; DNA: TGCGCCAGCAGCGCCCGGGCGGGCGCCTACGAGCAGTACTTC
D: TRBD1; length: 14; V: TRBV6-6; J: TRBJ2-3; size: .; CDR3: CASSHRGSTDTQYF; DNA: TGTGCCAGCTCCCACAGGGGGAGTACAGATACGCAGTATTTT
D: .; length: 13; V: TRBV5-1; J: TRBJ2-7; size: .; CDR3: CASSRRQSYEQYF; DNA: TGCGCCAGCAGCCGACGACAGTCCTACGAGCAGTACTTC
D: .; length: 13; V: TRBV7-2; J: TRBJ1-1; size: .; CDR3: CASSLGRGSEAFF; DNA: TGTGCCAGCAGCTTAGGGAGGGGCAGTGAAGCTTTCTTT
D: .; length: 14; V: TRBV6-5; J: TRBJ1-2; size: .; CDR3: CASSPIKHPYGYTF; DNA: TGTGCCAGCAGTCCAATCAAGCACCCCTATGGCTACACCTTC
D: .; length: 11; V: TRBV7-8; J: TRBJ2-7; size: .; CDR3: CASSPRAEQYF; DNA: TGTGCCAGCAGCCCGCGGGCCGAGCAGTACTTC
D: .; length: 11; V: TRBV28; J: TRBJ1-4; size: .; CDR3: CASRRDIGLFF; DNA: TGTGCCAGCAGGAGGGACATAGGTCTGTTTTTT
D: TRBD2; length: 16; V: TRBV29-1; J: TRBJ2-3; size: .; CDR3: CSGGHATGTSRPTQYF; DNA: TGCAGCGGGGGACATGCGACAGGGACTAGCAGGCCGACGCAGTATTTT
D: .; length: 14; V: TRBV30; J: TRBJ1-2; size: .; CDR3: CAWSPGGASHGYTF; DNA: TGTGCCTGGAGTCCGGGGGGGGCCTCCCATGGCTACACCTTC
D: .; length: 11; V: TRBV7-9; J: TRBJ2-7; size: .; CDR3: CASSRPGEQYF; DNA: TGTGCCAGCAGCCGCCCGGGAGAGCAGTACTTC
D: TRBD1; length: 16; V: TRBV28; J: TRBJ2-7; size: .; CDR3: CASSSPGTGPSYEQYF; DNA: TGTGCCAGCAGTTCCCCCGGGACAGGGCCTTCCTACGAGCAGTACTTC
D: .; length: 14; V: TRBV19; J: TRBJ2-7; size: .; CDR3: CASSLSGPLGEQYF; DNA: TGTGCCAGTAGCCTTAGCGGACCCCTGGGCGAGCAGTACTTC
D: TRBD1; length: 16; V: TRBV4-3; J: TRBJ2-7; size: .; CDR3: CASSQDSGTGRYEQYF; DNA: TGCGCCAGCAGCCAAGATTCGGGGACAGGGAGATACGAGCAGTACTTC
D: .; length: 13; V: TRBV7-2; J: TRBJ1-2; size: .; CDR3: CASSAGPPPGYTF; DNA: TGTGCCAGCAGCGCGGGCCCCCCCCCGGGCTACACCTTC
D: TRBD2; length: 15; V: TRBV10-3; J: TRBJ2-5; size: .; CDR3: CAISEPPTSTETQYF; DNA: TGTGCCATCAGTGAGCCACCGACTAGCACGGAGACCCAGTACTTC
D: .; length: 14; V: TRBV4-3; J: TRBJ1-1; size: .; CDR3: CASSPDRGNTEAFF; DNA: TGCGCCAGCAGCCCCGATAGGGGGAACACTGAAGCTTTCTTT
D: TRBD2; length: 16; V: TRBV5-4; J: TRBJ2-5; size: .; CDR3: CASSRTSGAHQETQYF; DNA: TGTGCCAGCAGCCGGACTAGCGGGGCCCACCAAGAGACCCAGTACTTC
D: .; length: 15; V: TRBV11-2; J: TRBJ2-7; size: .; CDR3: CASSLGGGSGYEQYF; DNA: TGTGCCAGCAGCTTAGGAGGCGGGTCCGGCTACGAGCAGTACTTC
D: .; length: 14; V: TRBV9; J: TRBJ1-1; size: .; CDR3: CASSVGGGSTEAFF; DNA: TGTGCCAGCAGCGTCGGGGGGGGGAGCACTGAAGCTTTCTTT
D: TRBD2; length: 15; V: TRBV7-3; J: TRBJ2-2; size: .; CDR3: CASSPSGGNTGELFF; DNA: TGTGCCAGCAGCCCTAGCGGGGGGAACACCGGGGAGCTGTTTTTT
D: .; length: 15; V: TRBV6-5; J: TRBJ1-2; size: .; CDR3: CASSYGGGALYGYTF; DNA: TGTGCCAGCAGTTACGGGGGGGGAGCCTTATATGGCTACACCTTC
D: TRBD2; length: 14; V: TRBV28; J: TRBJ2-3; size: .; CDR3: CASSRLAARDTQYF; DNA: TGTGCCAGCAGCCGACTAGCGGCACGGGATACGCAGTATTTT
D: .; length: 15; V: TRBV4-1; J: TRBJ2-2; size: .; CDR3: CASSQDHGGAGELFF; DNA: TGCGCCAGCAGCCAAGATCATGGCGGGGCCGGGGAGCTGTTTTTT
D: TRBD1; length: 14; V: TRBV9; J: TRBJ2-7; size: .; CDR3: CASSPTGQSYEQYF; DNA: TGTGCCAGCAGCCCCACGGGACAGTCCTACGAGCAGTACTTC
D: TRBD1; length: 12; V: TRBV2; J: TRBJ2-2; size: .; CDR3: CASRTGAGELFF; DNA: TGTGCCAGCAGGACAGGGGCCGGGGAGCTGTTTTTT
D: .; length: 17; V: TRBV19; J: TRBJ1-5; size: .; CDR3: CASSLRYREGSNQPQHF; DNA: TGTGCCAGTAGTCTACGCTACCGCGAGGGTAGCAATCAGCCCCAGCATTTT
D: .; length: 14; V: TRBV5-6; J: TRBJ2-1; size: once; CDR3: CASSLAGIYNEQFF; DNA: TGTGCCAGCAGCTTGGCCGGGATCTACAATGAGCAGTTCTTC
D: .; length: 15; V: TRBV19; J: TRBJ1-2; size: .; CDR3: CASSPGGRPNYGYTF; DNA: TGTGCCAGTAGCCCAGGTGGGAGGCCTAACTATGGCTACACCTTC
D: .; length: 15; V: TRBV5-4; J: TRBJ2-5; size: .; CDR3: CASSPVDSRRMAQYF; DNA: TGTGCCAGCAGCCCCGTGGACAGCAGAAGAATGGCCCAGTACTTC
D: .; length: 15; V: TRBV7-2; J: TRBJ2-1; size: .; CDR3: CASSSTGSFYNEQFF; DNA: TGTGCCAGCAGCTCCACCGGGAGCTTCTACAATGAGCAGTTCTTC
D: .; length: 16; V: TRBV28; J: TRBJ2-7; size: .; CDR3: CASSLSGDSLNYEQYF; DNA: TGTGCCAGCAGTTTGTCGGGGGACAGCCTAAACTACGAGCAGTACTTC
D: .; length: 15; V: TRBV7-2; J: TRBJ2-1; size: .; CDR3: CASAGGGGSYNEQFF; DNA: TGTGCCAGCGCCGGGGGCGGGGGTTCCTACAATGAGCAGTTCTTC
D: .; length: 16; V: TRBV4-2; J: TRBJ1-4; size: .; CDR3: CASSQAARGTNEKLFF; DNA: TGTGCCAGCAGCCAAGCGGCCAGAGGGACTAATGAAAAACTGTTTTTT
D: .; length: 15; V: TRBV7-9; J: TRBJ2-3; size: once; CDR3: CASSPPLGATDTQYF; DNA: TGTGCCAGCAGCCCACCGTTGGGGGCCACAGATACGCAGTATTTT
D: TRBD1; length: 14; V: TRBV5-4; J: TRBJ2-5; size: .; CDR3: CASSSKQGAETQYF; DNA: TGTGCCAGCAGCTCCAAACAGGGGGCCGAGACCCAGTACTTC
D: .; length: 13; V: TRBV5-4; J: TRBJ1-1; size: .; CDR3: CASSRGVGGEAFF; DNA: TGTGCCAGCAGCCGAGGGGTTGGGGGGGAAGCTTTCTTT
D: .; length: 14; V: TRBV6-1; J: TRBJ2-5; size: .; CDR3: CAAWSPSYQETQYF; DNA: TGTGCCGCGTGGAGTCCTAGCTACCAAGAGACCCAGTACTTC
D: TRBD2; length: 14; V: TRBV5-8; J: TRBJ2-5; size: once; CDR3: CATRVIAGVETQYF; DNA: TGTGCCACCCGAGTCATAGCGGGAGTAGAGACCCAGTACTTC
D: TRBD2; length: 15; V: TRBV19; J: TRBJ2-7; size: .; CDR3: CASSTTSGSAYEQYF; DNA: TGTGCCAGTAGTACCACTAGCGGGAGCGCCTACGAGCAGTACTTC
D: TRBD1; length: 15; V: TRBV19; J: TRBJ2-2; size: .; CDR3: CATTVGQGSTGELFF; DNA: TGTGCCACCACGGTCGGACAGGGTTCCACCGGGGAGCTGTTTTTT
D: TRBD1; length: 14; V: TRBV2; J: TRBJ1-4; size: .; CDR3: CASRSGQNNENLFF; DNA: TGTGCCAGCAGATCGGGACAGAATAATGAAAACCTGTTTTTT
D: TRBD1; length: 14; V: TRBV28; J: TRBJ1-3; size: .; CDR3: CASGTGGSGNTIYF; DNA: TGTGCCAGCGGGACAGGGGGCTCTGGAAACACCATATATTTT
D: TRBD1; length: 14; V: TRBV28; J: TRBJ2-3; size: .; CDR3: CASGLQGAPDTQYF; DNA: TGTGCCAGCGGATTACAGGGGGCCCCAGATACGCAGTATTTT